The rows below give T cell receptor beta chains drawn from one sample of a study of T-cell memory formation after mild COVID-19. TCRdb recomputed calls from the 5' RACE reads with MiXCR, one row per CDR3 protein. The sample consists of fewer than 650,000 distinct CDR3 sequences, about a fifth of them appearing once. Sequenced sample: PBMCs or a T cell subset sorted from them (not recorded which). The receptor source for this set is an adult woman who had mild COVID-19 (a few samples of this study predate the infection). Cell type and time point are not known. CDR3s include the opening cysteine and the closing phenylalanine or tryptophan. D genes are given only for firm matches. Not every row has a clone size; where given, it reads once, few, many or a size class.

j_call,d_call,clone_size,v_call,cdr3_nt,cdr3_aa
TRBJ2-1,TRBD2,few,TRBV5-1,TGCGCCAGCAGCACCCGGGGGGGGGGAGGCGAGCAGTTCTTC,CASSTRGGGGEQFF
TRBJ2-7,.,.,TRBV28,TGTGCCTCAAAAGACGGTGGGCCTTCCTACGAGCAGTACTTC,CASKDGGPSYEQYF
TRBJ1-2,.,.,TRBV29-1,TGCAGCGTTGAGGGCAGGGAAGGTTATGGCTACACCTTC,CSVEGREGYGYTF
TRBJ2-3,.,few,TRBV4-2,TGTGCCAGCAGCCAAGATCGAGGCAGGGTCCCAGATACGCAGTATTTT,CASSQDRGRVPDTQYF
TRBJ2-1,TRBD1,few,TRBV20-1,TGCAGTGCCGCCGGACAGGAAAAAGTGACCTACAATGAGCAGTTCTTC,CSAAGQEKVTYNEQFF
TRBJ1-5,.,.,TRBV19,TGTGCCAGTAGTATCACCCCTATCGGGCCCCAGCATTTT,CASSITPIGPQHF
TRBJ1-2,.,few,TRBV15,TGTGCCACCAGCAGAGAAGCCTCAGAACCCTATGGCTACACCTTC,CATSREASEPYGYTF
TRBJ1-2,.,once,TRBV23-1,TGCGCCAGCAGTCAATCTGACAAAAACTATGGCTACACCTTC,CASSQSDKNYGYTF
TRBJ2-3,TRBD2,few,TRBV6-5,TGTGCCAGCAGTTACGACAGCGGGAGTCCCGATACGCAGTATTTT,CASSYDSGSPDTQYF
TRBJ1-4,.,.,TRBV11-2,TGTGCCAGCAGCTTAGGACATGGGGAAAAACTGTTTTTT,CASSLGHGEKLFF
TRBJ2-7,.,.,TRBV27,TGTGCCAGCAGTCATGACTACGAGCAGTACTTC,CASSHDYEQYF
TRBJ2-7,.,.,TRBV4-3,TGCGCCAGCAGCCAAGATCGTTCATCTATCTACGAGCAGTACTTC,CASSQDRSSIYEQYF
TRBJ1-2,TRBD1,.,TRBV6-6,TGTGCCAGCAGTTACCGCCTCGGGACAGACACAAACTATGGCTACACCTTC,CASSYRLGTDTNYGYTF
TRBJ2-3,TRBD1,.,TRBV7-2,TGTGCCAGCAGCGTCCCGGGACAGGGGGTTAGGGCAGATACGCAGTATTTT,CASSVPGQGVRADTQYF
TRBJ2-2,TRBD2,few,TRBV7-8,TGTGCCAGCAGCTTAAAGCGGGAGGGCCTATACACCGGGGAGCTGTTTTTT,CASSLKREGLYTGELFF
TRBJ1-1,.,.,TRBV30,TGTGCCTGGATGCAAGGGATTTCGTTGGCTTTCTTT,CAWMQGISLAFF
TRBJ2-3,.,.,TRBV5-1,TGCGCCAGCAGCCCGACGGCGCAGGGAGGCACAGATACGCAGTATTTT,CASSPTAQGGTDTQYF
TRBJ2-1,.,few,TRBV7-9,TGTGCCAGCAGCTTATCAGTAGCTTACAATGAGCAGTTCTTC,CASSLSVAYNEQFF
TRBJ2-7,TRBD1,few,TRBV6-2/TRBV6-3,TGTGCCAGCAAAGGGACAGGGGTTTACGAGCAGTACTTC,CASKGTGVYEQYF
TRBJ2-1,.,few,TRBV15,TGTGCCACCAGCAGAGAGGCCCTAGCACTACCCCCGAAAGGGAATGAGCAGTTCTTC,CATSREALALPPKGNEQFF
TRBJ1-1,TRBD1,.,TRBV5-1,TGCGCCAGCCACGTTCCGGGACAGGGCCTTTTTGCTGAAGCTTTCTTT,CASHVPGQGLFAEAFF
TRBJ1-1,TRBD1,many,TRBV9,TGTGCCAGCAGTGGGGACAGTTGGAACACTGAAGCTTTCTTT,CASSGDSWNTEAFF
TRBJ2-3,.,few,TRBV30,TGTGCCTGGAGCCGCTCCTCAGATACGCAGTATTTT,CAWSRSSDTQYF
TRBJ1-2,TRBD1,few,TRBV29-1,TGCAGCGTGTGGACAGGGGGCGACGGCTACACCTTC,CSVWTGGDGYTF
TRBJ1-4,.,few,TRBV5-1,TGCGCCAGCAGCTTGGGTGACGGTGCAACTAATGAAAAACTGTTTTTT,CASSLGDGATNEKLFF
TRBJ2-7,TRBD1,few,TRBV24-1,TGTGCCACCAGTGGAGCCGGACAGGGAGGTTCCTACGAGCAGTACTTC,CATSGAGQGGSYEQYF
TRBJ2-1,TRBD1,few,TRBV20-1,TGCAGTGCCCCTTTAGGAGACAGGGGGTACAATGAGCAGTTCTTC,CSAPLGDRGYNEQFF
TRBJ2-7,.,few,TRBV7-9,TGTGCCAGCAGCTCGCCGGGTTTAGGAGACTACGAGCAGTACTTC,CASSSPGLGDYEQYF
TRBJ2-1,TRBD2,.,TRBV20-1,TGCAGTGCTAGAGGCGATAGCCCGGGACTAGCAGACATCAATGAGCAGTTCTTC,CSARGDSPGLADINEQFF
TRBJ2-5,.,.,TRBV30,TGTGCCTGGAGCTCCTCGGGGGAGACCCAGTACTTC,CAWSSSGETQYF
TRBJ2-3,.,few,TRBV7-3,TGTGCCAGCAGCTTAAGGCAGGGGAGTGGCACAGATACGCAGTATTTT,CASSLRQGSGTDTQYF
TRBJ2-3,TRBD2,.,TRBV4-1,TGCGCCAGCAGCCAAATCCTAGCGGGGATTGGAGATACGCAGTATTTT,CASSQILAGIGDTQYF
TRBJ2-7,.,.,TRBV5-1,TGCGCCAGCAGCTTCGACGGAAACTACGAGCAGTACTTC,CASSFDGNYEQYF
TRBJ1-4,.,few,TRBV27,TGTGCCAGCAGTTTAGGACAGCGCCTTAATGAAAAACTGTTTTTT,CASSLGQRLNEKLFF
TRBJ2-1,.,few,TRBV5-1,TGCGCCAGCAGCTTAGGAGGGTCTTATACGGACTTTTACAATGAGCAGTTCTTC,CASSLGGSYTDFYNEQFF
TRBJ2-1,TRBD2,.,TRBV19,TGTGCCAGTAGTGCTAAGCGGGAGGTAACCCTGGACAATGAGCAGTTCTTC,CASSAKREVTLDNEQFF
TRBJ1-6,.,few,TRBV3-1,TGTGCCAGCGGGGCGCAGGCGCTTAATTCACCCCTCCACTTT,CASGAQALNSPLHF
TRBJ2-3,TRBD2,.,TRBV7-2,TGTGCCAGCAGTATGAGCGGGGGGGTTCGGGCAGATACGCAGTATTTT,CASSMSGGVRADTQYF
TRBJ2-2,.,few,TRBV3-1,TGTGCCAGCAGCCAAGCGACTTCTACCGGGGAGCTGTTTTTT,CASSQATSTGELFF
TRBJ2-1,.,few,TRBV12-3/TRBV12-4,TGTGCCAGCAGTTTTACCGGACAGCCCCTCCGCTCCTACAATGAGCAGTTCTTC,CASSFTGQPLRSYNEQFF
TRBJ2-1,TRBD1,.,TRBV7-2,TGTGCCAGCAGCTTAGCCGGGACAGCCTACAATGAGCAGTTCTTC,CASSLAGTAYNEQFF
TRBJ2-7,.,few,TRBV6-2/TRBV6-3,TGTGCCAGCAGTCCGGACGCCTACGAGCAGTACTTC,CASSPDAYEQYF
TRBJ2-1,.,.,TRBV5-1,TGCGCCAGCAGCTTGGCCAGAAGCTCCTACAATGAGCAGTTCTTC,CASSLARSSYNEQFF
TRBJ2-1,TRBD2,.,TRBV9,TGTGCCAGCAGCGCCGGGAGGGTCACTAGCGGGGTAGCGTACAATGAGCAGTTCTTC,CASSAGRVTSGVAYNEQFF
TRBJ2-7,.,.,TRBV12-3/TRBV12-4,TGTGCCAGCAGTGGAAGGTCCTGGACCTACGAGCAGTACTTC,CASSGRSWTYEQYF
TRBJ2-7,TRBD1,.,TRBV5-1,TGCGCCAGCAGCCGCTTGGACAGGCCATTCTACGAGCAGTACTTC,CASSRLDRPFYEQYF
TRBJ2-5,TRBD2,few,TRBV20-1,TGCAGTGCTAGTGCGGGGGGCCAAGTGACCCAGTACTTC,CSASAGGQVTQYF
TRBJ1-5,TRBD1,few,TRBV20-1,TGCAGTGCTAGAGGTCAGACAGGGATTCAGCCCCAGCATTTT,CSARGQTGIQPQHF